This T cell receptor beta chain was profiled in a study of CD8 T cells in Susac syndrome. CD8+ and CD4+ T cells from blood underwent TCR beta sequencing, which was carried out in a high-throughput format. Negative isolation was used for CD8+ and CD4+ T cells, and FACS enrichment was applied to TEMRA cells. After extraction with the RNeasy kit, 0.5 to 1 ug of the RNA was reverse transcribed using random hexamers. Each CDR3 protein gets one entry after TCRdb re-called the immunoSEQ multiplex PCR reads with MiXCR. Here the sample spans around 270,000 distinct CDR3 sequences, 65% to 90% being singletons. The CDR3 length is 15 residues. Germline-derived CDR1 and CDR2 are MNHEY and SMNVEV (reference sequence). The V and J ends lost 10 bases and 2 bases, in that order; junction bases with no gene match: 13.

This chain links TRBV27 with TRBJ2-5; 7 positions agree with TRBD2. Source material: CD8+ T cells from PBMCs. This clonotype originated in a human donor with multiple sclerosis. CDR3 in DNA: TGTGCCACCGCCGATAGGGAGGGCGGACAAGAGACCCAGTACTTC. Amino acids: CATADREGGQETQYF.